This passage covers 4 T cell receptor beta chains from one sample sequenced in a study of cytomegalovirus exposure and HLA in healthy donors. PCR involved 60 Vbeta and 13 Jbeta primers. Assay: immunoSEQ multiplex PCR; the TCRdb copy retains only in-frame clones and omits some. The profile shows approximately 170,000 clones, about 75% of them singletons. Sequenced input: PBMCs. All receptors come from a man between 18 and 29 years old in good health and CMV-seropositive.

The chain combines TRBV6-5 with TRBJ1-1; TRBD1 matches 8 bases. V dropped 4 bases and J dropped 1; count of bases not matched to a gene: 5. Germline CDR1 reads MNHEY; CDR2 reads SVGAGI. The CDR3 sequence is 15 residues long. CDR3 protein: CASSSVTGGNTEAFF. The CDR3 DNA sequence: TGTGCCAGCAGTTCCGTTACAGGGGGGAACACTGAAGCTTTCTTT.

The gene calls are TRBV10-3 and TRBJ1-2; TRBD1 aligns across 8 bases. With V trimmed by 6 bases and J by 0 bases, 15 bases remained unmatched. Looked up from germline, CDR1 is ENHRY and CDR2 is SYGVKD. CDR3 size: 18 residues. The CDR3 coding sequence is TGTGCCATCAGCGACAGGGGAAACTCTCCGAATTCTAACTATGGCTACACCTTC. Translating gives CAISDRGNSPNSNYGYTF.

The chain is built from TRBV28 and TRBJ1-1, with D perhaps TRBD1 (5 bases). Germline values: CDR1 MDHEN, CDR2 SYDVKM. V was cut by 6 bases and J by 3 bases, with 8 bases left in between. The CDR3 length is 12 residues. The DNA for the CDR3 is TGTGCCAGCAGACAGGAATACACTGAAGCTTTCTTT. Translating gives CASRQEYTEAFF. Combining the CDR3 with reference TRBV28 and TRBJ1-1 gives the whole variable domain DVKVTQSSRYLVKRTGEKVFLECVQDMDHENMFWYRQDPGLGLRLIYFSYDVKMKEKGDIPEGYSVSREKKERFSLILESASTNQTSMYLCASRQEYTEAFFGQGTRLTVV.

The rearrangement links TRBV6-1 to TRBJ2-7; 8 bases agree with TRBD1. Germline-derived CDR1 and CDR2 are MNHNS and SASEGT. V gave up 3 bases and J gave up 6 bases; unmatched junction bases: 4. The CDR3 covers 13 residues. The CDR3 bases are TGTGCCAGCAGTGAGGACAGGGACCGCGAGCAGTACGTC. Amino acids: CASSEDRDREQYV.